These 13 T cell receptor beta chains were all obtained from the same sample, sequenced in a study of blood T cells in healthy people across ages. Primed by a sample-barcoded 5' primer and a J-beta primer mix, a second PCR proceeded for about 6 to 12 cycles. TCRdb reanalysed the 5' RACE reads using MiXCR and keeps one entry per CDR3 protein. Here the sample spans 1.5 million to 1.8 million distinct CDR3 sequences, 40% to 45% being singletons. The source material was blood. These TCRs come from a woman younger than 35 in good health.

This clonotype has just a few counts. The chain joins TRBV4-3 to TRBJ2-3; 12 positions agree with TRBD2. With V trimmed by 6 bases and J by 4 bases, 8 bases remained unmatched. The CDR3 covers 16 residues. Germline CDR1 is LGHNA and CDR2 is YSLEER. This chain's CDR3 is CASSLTSGSIADTQYF. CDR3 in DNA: TGCGCCAGCAGTCTGACTAGCGGGAGTATCGCAGATACGCAGTATTTT.

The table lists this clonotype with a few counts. The chain's CDR3 is CASSSTGDYSYEQYF. CDR3 coding DNA: TGTGCCAGCAGTTCGACAGGGGACTACTCCTACGAGCAGTACTTC. The chain combines TRBV12-3 or TRBV12-4 with TRBJ2-7; weak D call: TRBD1 (8 bases). The ends were cut back, 4 bases at V and 0 bases at J, with 13 bases in the middle. CDR3 length: 15 residues.

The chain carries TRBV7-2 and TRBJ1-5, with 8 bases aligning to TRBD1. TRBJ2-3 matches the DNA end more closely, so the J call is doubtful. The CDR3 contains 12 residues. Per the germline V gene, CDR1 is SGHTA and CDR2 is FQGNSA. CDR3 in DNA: TGTGCCAGCAGCTCCCCCAGGGGGCTCCAGTATTTT. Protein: CASSSPRGLQYF.

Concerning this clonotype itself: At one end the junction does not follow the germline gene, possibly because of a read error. The CDR3 DNA sequence: TGCAGTGCTCTTCAAGTCGCTAACTGTGGCTACACCTTC. Translated: CSALQVANCGYTF. The chain combines TRBV20-1 with TRBJ1-2; D remains unclear. This CDR3 comprises 13 residues. Germline-derived CDR1 and CDR2 are DFQATT and SNEGSKA (reference sequence).

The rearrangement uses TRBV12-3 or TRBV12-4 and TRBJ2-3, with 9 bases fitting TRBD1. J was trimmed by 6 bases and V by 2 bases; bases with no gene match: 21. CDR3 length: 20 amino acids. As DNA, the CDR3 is TGTGCCAGCAGTTTAAAGGGACAGGGTGGTAGCGGGCGTTCCAGGGATACGCAGTATTTT. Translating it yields CASSLKGQGGSGRSRDTQYF.

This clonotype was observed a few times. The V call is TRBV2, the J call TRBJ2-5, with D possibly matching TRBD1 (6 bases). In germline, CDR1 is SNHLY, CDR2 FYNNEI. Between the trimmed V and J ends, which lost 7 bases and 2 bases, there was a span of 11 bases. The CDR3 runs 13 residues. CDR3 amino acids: CASTLRGQETQYF. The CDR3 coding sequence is TGTGCCAGCACCCTCAGGGGACAAGAGACCCAGTACTTC. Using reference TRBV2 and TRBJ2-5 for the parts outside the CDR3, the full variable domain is EPEVTQTPSHQVTQMGQEVILRCVPISNHLYFYWYRQILGQKVEFLVSFYNNEISEKSEIFDDQFSVERPDGSNFTLKIRSTKLEDSAMYFCASTLRGQETQYFGPGTRLLVL.

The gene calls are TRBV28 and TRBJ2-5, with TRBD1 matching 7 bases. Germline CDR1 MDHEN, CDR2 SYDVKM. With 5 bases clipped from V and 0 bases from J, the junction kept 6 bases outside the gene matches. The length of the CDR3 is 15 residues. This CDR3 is CASSQPQGDQETQYF. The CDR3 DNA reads TGTGCCAGCAGTCAACCCCAGGGGGACCAAGAGACCCAGTACTTC.

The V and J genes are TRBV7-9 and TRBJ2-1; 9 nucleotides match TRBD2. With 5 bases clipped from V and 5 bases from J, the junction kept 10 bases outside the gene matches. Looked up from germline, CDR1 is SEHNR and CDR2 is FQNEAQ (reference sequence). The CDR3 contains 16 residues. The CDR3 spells CASSTPGTSPDNEQFF. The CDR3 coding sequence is TGTGCCAGCAGCACTCCCGGGACTAGCCCTGACAATGAGCAGTTCTTC.

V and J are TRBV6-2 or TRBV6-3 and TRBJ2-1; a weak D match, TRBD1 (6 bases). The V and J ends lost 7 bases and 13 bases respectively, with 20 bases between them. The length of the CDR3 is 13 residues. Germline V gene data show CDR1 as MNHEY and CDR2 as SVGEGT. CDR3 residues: CASIKSGEETQFF. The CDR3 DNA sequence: TGTGCCAGCATCAAGTCAGGGGAAGAGACCCAGTTCTTC.

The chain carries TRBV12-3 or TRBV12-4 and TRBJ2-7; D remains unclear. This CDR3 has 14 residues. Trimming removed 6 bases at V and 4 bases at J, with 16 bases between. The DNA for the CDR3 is TGTGCCAGCAGCCAAGGGTTCCTGTCGTACGAGCAGTACTTC. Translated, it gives CASSQGFLSYEQYF.

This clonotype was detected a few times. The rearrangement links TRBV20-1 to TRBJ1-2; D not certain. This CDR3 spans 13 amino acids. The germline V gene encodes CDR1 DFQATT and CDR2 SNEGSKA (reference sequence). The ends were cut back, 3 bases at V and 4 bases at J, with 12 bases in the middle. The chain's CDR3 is CSASKGPAYGYTF. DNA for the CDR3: TGCAGTGCTAGTAAGGGCCCAGCCTATGGCTACACCTTC.

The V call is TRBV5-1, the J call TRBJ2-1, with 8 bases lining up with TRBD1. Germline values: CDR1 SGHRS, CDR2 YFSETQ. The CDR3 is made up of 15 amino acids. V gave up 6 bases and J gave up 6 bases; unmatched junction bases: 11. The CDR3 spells CASTYRDRRSNEQFF. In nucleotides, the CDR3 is TGCGCCAGCACCTACCGGGACAGGAGATCCAATGAGCAGTTCTTC.

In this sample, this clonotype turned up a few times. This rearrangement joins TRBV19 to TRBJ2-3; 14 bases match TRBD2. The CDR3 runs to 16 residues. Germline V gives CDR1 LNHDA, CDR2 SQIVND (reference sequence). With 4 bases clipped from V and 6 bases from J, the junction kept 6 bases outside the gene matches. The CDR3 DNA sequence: TGTGCCAGTAGTACCCGACTAGCGGGAGGGCCTGATACGCAGTATTTT. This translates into CASSTRLAGGPDTQYF.